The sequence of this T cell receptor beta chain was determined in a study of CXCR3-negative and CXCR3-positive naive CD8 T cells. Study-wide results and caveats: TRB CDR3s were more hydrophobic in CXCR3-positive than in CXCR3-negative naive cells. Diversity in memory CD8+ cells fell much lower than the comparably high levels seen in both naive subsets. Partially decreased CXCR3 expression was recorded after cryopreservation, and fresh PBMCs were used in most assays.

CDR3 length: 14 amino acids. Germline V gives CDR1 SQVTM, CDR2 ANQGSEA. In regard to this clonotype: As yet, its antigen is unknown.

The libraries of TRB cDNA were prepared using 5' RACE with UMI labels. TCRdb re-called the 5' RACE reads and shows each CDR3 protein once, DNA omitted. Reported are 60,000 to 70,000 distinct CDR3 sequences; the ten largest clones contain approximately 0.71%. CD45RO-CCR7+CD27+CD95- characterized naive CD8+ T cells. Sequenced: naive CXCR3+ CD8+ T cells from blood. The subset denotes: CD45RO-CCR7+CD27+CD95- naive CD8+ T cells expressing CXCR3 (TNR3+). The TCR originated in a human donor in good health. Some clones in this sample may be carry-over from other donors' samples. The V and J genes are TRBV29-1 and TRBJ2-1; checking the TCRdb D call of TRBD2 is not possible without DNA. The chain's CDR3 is CSVEVPLAIDEQFF.